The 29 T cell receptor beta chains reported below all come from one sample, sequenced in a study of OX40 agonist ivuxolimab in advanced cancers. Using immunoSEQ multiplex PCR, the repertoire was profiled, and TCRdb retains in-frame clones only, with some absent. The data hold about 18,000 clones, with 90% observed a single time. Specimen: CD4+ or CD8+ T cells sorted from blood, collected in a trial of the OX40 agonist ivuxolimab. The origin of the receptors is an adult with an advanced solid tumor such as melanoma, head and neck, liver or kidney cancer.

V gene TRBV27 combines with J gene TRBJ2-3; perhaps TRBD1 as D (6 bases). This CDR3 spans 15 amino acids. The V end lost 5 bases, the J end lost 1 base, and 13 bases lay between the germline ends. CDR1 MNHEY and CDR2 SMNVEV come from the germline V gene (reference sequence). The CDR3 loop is CASSPVTGRTDTQYF. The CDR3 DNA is TGTGCCAGCAGTCCCGTGACAGGCCGCACAGATACGCAGTATTTT.

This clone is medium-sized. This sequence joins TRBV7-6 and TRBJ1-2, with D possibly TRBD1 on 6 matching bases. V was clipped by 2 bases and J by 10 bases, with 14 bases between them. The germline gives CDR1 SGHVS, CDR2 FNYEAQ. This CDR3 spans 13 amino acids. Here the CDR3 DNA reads TGTGCCAGCAGCTTAAGTACAGGGAAAGCCTACACCTTC. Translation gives CASSLSTGKAYTF.

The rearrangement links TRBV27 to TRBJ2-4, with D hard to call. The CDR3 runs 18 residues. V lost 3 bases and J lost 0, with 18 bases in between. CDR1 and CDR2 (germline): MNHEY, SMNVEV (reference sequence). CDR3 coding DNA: TGTGCCAGCAGTTTCCCGCCTAACCGACTTCTAGCCAAAAACATTCAGTACTTC. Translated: CASSFPPNRLLAKNIQYF.

The CDR3 DNA reads as TGTGCCAGCAGTTGGCCCGGAAATGAGCAGTTCTTC. Translation gives CASSWPGNEQFF. The chain couples TRBV27 to TRBJ2-1; no definite D call. The germline CDR1 and CDR2 sequences are MNHEY and SMNVEV (reference sequence). V was pared by 4 bases and J by 7 bases, with 8 bases between. This CDR3 has 12 amino acids.

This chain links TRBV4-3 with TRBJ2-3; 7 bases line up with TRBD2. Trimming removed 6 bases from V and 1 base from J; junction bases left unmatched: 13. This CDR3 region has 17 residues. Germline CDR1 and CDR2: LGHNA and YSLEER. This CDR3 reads CASSPGGGPLGTDTQYF. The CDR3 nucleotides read TGCGCCAGCAGTCCGGGGGGAGGACCCTTGGGCACAGATACGCAGTATTTT.

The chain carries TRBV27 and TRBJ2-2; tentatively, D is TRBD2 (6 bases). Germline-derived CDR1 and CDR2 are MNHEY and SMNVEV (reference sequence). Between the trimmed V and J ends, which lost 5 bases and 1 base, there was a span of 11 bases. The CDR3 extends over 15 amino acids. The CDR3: CASSTGLLNTGELFF. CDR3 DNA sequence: TGTGCCAGCAGTACGGGACTCCTGAACACCGGGGAGCTGTTTTTT.

CDR3 bases: TGTGCCAGCTCACCGCAGGGACAGGCGAATCTAGCTTTCTTT. Protein: CASSPQGQANLAFF. The rearrangement uses TRBV18 and TRBJ1-1; TRBD1 matches 8 bases. V gave up 3 bases and J gave up 10 bases; unmatched junction bases: 10. The CDR3 sequence is 14 residues long. Germline CDR1 KGHSH, CDR2 LQKENI.

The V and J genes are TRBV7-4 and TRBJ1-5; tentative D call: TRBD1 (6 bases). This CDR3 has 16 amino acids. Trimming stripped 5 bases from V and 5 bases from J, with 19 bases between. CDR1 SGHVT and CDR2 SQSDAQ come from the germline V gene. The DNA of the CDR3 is TGTGCCAGCAGCCCGAAACAGGGAACAAGGCATCAGCCCCAGCATTTT. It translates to CASSPKQGTRHQPQHF.

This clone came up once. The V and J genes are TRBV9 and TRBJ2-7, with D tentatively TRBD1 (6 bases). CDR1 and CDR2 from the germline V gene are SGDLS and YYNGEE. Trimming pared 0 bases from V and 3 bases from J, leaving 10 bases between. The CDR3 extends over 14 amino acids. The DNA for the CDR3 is TGTGCCAGCAGCGTAGCCCCAGGGGACTACGAGCAGTACTTC. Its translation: CASSVAPGDYEQYF.

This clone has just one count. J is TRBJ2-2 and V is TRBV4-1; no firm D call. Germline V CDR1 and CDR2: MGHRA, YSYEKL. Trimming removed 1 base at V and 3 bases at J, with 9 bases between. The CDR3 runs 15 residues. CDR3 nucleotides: TGCGCCAGCAGCCAAGTCATCCTTGACACCGGGGAGCTGTTTTTT. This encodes CASSQVILDTGELFF.

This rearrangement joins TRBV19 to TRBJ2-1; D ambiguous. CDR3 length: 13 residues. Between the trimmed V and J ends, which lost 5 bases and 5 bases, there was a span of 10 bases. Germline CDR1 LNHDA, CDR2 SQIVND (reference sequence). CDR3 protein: CASSPSRNNEQFF. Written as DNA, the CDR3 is TGTGCCAGTAGTCCCTCCCGAAACAATGAGCAGTTCTTC.

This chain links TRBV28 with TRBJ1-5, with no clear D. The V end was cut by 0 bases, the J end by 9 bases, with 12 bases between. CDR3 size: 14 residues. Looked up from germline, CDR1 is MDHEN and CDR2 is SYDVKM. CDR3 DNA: TGTGCCAGCAGTTTATGGGCAGTTGGGAGGCCCCAGCATTTT. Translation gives CASSLWAVGRPQHF.

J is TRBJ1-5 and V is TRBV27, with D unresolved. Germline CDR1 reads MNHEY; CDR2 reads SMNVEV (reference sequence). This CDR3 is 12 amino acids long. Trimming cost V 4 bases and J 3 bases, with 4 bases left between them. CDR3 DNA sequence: TGTGCCAGCAGTTCCTACAATCAGCCCCAGCATTTT. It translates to CASSSYNQPQHF.

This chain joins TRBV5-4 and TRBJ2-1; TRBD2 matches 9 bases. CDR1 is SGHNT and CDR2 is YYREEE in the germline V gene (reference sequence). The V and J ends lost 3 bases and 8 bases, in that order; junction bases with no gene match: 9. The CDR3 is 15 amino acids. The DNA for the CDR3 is TGTGCCAGCAGCTATATGGGACTAGCCGACTATGAGCAGTTCTTC. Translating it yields CASSYMGLADYEQFF.

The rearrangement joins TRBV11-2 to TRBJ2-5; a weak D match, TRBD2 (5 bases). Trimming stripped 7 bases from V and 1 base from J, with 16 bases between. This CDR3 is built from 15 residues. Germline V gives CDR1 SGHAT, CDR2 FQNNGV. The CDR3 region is CASKEGRRLQETQYF. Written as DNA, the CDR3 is TGTGCCAGCAAAGAGGGTAGACGGCTCCAAGAGACCCAGTACTTC.

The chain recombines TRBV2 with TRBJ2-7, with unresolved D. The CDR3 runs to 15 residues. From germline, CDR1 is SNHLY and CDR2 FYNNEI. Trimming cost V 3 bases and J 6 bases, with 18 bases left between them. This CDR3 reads CASSDPKDSSFEQYF. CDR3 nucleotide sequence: TGTGCCAGCAGTGATCCGAAAGATTCTAGTTTCGAGCAGTACTTC. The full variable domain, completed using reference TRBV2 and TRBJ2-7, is EPEVTQTPSHQVTQMGQEVILRCVPISNHLYFYWYRQILGQKVEFLVSFYNNEISEKSEIFDDQFSVERPDGSNFTLKIRSTKLEDSAMYFCASSDPKDSSFEQYFGPGTRLTVT.

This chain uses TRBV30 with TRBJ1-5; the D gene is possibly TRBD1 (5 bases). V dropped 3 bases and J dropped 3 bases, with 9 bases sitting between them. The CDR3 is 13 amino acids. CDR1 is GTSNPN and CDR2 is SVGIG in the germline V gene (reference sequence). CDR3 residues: CAWSATVNQPQHF. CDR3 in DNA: TGTGCCTGGAGCGCGACAGTCAATCAGCCCCAGCATTTT.

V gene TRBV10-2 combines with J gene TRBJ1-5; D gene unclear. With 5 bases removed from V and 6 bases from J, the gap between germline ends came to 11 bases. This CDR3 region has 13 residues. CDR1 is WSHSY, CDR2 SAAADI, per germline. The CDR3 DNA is TGCGCCAGCAGTTTGTCGACGGTTCAGCCCCAGCATTTT. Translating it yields CASSLSTVQPQHF.

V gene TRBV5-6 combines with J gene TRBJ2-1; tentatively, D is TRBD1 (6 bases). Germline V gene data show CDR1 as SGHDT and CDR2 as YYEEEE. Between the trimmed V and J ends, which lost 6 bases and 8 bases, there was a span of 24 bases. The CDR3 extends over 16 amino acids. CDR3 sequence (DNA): TGTGCCAGCATGCCCCCTGGACAGTCCGGCGGAGATGAGCAGTTCTTC. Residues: CASMPPGQSGGDEQFF.

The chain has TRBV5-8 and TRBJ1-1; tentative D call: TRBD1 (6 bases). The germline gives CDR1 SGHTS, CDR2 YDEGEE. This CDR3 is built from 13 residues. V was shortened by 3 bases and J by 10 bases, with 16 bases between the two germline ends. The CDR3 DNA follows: TGTGCCAGCAGCTATCGACAGGTTTTGCGAGCTTTCTTT. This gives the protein CASSYRQVLRAFF.

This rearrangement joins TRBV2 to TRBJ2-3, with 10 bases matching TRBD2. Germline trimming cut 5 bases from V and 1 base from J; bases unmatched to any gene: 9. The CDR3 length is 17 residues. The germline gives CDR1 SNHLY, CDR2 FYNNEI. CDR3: CASSLITGTSGTDTQYF. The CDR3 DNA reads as TGTGCCAGCAGTCTGATAACCGGGACTAGCGGCACAGATACGCAGTATTTT. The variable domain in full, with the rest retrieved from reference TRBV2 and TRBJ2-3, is EPEVTQTPSHQVTQMGQEVILRCVPISNHLYFYWYRQILGQKVEFLVSFYNNEISEKSEIFDDQFSVERPDGSNFTLKIRSTKLEDSAMYFCASSLITGTSGTDTQYFGPGTRLTVL.

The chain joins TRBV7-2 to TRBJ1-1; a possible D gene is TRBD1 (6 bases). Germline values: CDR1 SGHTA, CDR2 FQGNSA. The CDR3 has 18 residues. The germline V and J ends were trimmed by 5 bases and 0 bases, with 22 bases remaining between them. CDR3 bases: TGTGCCAGCAGCCTATACACAGGGAGGGTTTCAATGAACACTGAAGCTTTCTTT. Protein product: CASSLYTGRVSMNTEAFF.

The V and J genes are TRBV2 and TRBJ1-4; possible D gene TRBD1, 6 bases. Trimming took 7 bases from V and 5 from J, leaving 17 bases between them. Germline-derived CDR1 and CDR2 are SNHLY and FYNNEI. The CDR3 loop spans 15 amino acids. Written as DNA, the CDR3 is TGTGCCAGCACCCAAGGGGGGGCGCTCAATGAAAAACTGTTTTTT. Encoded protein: CASTQGGALNEKLFF.

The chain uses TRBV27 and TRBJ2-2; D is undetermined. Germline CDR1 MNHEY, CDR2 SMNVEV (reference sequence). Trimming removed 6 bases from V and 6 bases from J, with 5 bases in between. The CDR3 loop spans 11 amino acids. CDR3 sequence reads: CASSLSGELFF. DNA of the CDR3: TGTGCCAGCAGCCTGTCCGGGGAGCTGTTTTTT.

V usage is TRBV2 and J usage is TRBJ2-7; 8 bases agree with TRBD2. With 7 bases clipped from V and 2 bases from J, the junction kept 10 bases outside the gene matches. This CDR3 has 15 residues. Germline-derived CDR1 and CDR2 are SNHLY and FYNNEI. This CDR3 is CASIPSGFTTYEQYF. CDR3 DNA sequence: TGTGCCAGCATCCCTAGCGGGTTCACGACCTACGAGCAGTACTTC.

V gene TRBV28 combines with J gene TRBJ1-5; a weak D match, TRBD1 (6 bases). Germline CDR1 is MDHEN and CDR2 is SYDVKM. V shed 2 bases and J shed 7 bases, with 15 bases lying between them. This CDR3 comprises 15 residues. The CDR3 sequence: CASSLGRSGGQPQHF. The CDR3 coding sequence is TGTGCCAGCAGTTTAGGGCGTTCGGGGGGCCAGCCCCAGCATTTT.

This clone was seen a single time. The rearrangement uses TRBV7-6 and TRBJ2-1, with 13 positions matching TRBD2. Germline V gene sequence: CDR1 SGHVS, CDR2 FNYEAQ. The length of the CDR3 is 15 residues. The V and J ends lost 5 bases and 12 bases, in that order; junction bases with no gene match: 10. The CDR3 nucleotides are TGTGCCAGCAGCGCAACTAGCGGGAGGGCCAGTTGGCAGTTCTTC. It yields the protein CASSATSGRASWQFF. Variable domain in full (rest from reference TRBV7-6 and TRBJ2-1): GAGVSQSPRYKVTKRGQDVALRCDPISGHVSLYWYRQALGQGPEFLTYFNYEAQQDKSGLPNDRFSAERPEGSISTLTIQRTEQRDSAMYRCASSATSGRASWQFFGPGTRLTVL.

CDR3 bases: TGTGCCAGCAGTCTCTCCCCCCTGTACGAGCAGTACTTC. Amino acid sequence: CASSLSPLYEQYF. The V and J genes are TRBV28 and TRBJ2-7; D not certain. Germline V gene lookup returns CDR1 MDHEN and CDR2 SYDVKM. The CDR3 length is 13 residues. Trimming removed 5 bases at V and 4 bases at J, with 12 bases between.

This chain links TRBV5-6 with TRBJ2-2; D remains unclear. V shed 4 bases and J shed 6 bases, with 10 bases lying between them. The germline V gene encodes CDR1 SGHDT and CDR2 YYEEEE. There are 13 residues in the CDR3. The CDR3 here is CASSLTPPGELFF. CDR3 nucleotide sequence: TGTGCCAGCAGCCTTACACCCCCCGGGGAGCTGTTTTTT.